A single sample is the source of the 6 T cell receptor beta chains below, sequenced in a study of T-cell reconstitution after alpha-beta-depleted transplantation in children. The TCRbeta library incorporated unique molecular identifiers. TCRdb reprocessed the PCR reads with MiXCR, giving one entry per CDR3 protein. The data contain more than 400,000 distinct CDR3 sequences, about an eighth of them seen just once; the ten biggest clones take up about 15%. The sequences come from PBMCs, mostly from graft donor cells, collected 180 days after TCRalphabeta/CD19-depleted stem cell transplant. The receptors originated from a female patient aged 2-9 years who had a stem cell transplant for aplastic anemia, so the T cells may come from the graft donor.

V gene TRBV12-3 or TRBV12-4 combines with J gene TRBJ2-2, with D uncertain. The CDR3 totals 13 residues. The V gene lost 3 bases and the J gene lost 5 bases, with 7 bases spanning the gap. The CDR3 loop reads CASSFFKTGELFF. CDR3 DNA: TGTGCCAGCAGTTTCTTTAAGACCGGGGAGCTGTTTTTT.

The chain joins TRBV20-1 to TRBJ2-2, with D uncertain. Germline V CDR1 and CDR2: DFQATT, SNEGSKA (reference sequence). This CDR3 comprises 15 residues. V dropped 3 bases and J dropped 1 base, with 12 bases sitting between them. CDR3 residues: CSASFVLMNTGELFF. CDR3 DNA: TGCAGTGCTAGTTTTGTACTTATGAACACCGGGGAGCTGTTTTTT.

This clonotype was seen ten or more times. This chain links TRBV20-1 with TRBJ2-3; D remains unclear. Trimming removed 6 bases from V and 6 bases from J, with 7 bases in between. Germline V lookup: CDR1 DFQATT, CDR2 SNEGSKA (reference sequence). This CDR3 region has 10 residues. The CDR3 DNA reads as TGCAGTGCAGCGTCGGATACGCAGTATTTT. Its translation: CSAASDTQYF.

Only a few counts were recorded for this clonotype. The rearrangement uses TRBV10-3 and TRBJ2-1; D may be TRBD2 (6 bases). The CDR3 spans 15 residues. Trimming pared 4 bases from V and 0 bases from J, leaving 10 bases between. Germline CDR1 reads ENHRY; CDR2 reads SYGVKD. The CDR3 loop is CAISGVSGSYNEQFF. The CDR3 region has the DNA TGTGCCATCAGTGGGGTTAGCGGCTCCTACAATGAGCAGTTCTTC.

The V and J genes are TRBV12-3 or TRBV12-4 and TRBJ1-1, with TRBD1 as a possible D gene (5 bases). This CDR3 spans 13 amino acids. The V end lost 0 bases, the J end lost 6 bases, and 8 bases lay between the germline ends. CDR3 nucleotides: TGTGCCAGCAGTTTAGCGCGAGGGGCTGAAGCTTTCTTT. Translating it yields CASSLARGAEAFF.

The chain combines TRBV9 with TRBJ1-3, with D unresolved. With 2 bases removed from V and 1 base from J, the gap between germline ends came to 16 bases. Per the germline V gene, CDR1 is SGDLS and CDR2 is YYNGEE. The CDR3 is 17 residues long. The CDR3 sequence: CASSVVPTVVSGNTIYF. The CDR3 DNA follows: TGTGCCAGCAGCGTCGTACCCACAGTCGTATCTGGAAACACCATATATTTT.